This T cell receptor beta chain was recovered during a study of naive and memory T cell subsets. The SP2 primer and nested alpha and beta constant region primers amplified ligated cDNA in four rounds. TCRdb fed the 5' RACE reads into MiXCR, producing one record per CDR3 protein. The sample holds about 48,000 distinct CDR3 sequences, 4.7% seen once. Trimming removed 7 bases at V and 1 base at J, with 16 bases between. The CDR3 consists of 15 residues. Germline loops: CDR1 SNHLY, CDR2 FYNNEI. In this sample, this clonotype turned up many times. A UMI-containing oligonucleotide was joined by 3' ligation to the TCR cDNA template.

The rearrangement joins TRBV2 to TRBJ2-5, with D perhaps matching TRBD1 (5 bases). This TCR came from a female donor in good health. CDR3 nucleotide sequence: TGTGCCAGCACCCGTGGGGCAGGTTTCCAAGAGACCCAGTACTTC. Its protein product is CASTRGAGFQETQYF.